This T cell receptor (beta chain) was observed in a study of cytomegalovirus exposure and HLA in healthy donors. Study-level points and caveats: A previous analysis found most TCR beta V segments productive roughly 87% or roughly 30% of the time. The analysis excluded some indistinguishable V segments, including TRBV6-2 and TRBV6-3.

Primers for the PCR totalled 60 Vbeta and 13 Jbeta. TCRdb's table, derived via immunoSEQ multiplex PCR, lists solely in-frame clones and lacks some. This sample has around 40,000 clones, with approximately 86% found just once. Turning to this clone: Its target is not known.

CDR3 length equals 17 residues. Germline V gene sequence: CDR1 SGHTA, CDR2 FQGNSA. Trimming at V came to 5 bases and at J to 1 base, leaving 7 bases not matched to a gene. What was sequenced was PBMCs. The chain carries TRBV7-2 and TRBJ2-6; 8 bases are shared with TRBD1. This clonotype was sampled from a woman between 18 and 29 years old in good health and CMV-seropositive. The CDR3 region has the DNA TGTGCCAGCAGCCCGGACAGGGTGCGTTCTGGGGCCAACGTCCTGACTTTC. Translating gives CASSPDRVRSGANVLTF.